The 7 T cell receptor beta chains below come from one sample, sequenced in a study of blood T cell repertoires in COVID-19. Repertoires were generated with immunoSEQ multiplex PCR, while TCRdb's copy carries only in-frame clones and drops some. The profile shows 130,000 to 150,000 clones, about 80% of them singletons. Sequencing was performed on peripheral blood. These TCRs come from a man in his sixties or seventies who had recovered from COVID-19.

The V and J genes are TRBV7-6 and TRBJ1-1; possible D gene TRBD1, 5 bases. The V end was cut by 9 bases, the J end by 4 bases, with 15 bases between. Germline V gives CDR1 SGHVS, CDR2 FNYEAQ. The CDR3 length is 13 residues. In DNA, the CDR3 is TGTGCCAGTAAGGGAGGGGAGGCCACTGAAGCTTTCTTT. As protein: CASKGGEATEAFF.

The V gene is TRBV5-1, the J gene TRBJ2-7; TRBD1 matches at 9 bases. CDR3 length: 14 residues. Trimming cost V 3 bases and J 4 bases; bases outside gene matches: 5. The germline V gene has CDR1 SGHRS and CDR2 YFSETQ. The CDR3 spells CASSSGQGIYEQYF. DNA of the CDR3: TGCGCCAGCAGCTCCGGACAGGGGATTTACGAGCAGTACTTC.

This clone was observed a single time. The chain carries TRBV4-3 and TRBJ2-7; D gene uncertain. Germline CDR1 LGHNA, CDR2 YSLEER. The germline V and J ends were trimmed by 0 bases and 1 base, with 7 bases remaining between them. The CDR3 consists of 14 residues. CDR3 loop: CASSQEALSYEQYF. Here the CDR3 DNA reads TGCGCCAGCAGCCAAGAGGCCTTATCCTACGAGCAGTACTTC.

The chain has TRBV3-1 (or the pseudogene TRBV3-2) and TRBJ2-7; 13 nucleotides match TRBD2. This CDR3 region has 16 residues. The ends lost 4 bases at V and 6 bases at J; junction bases unmatched: 9. Germline values: CDR1 LGHDT, CDR2 YNNKEL (reference sequence). The CDR3 reads CASSLWTSGRFSEQYF. CDR3 in DNA: TGTGCCAGCAGCCTTTGGACTAGCGGGAGATTTTCCGAGCAGTACTTC.

V usage is TRBV5-4 and J usage is TRBJ2-5; a possible D gene is TRBD2 (6 bases). Germline V gene sequence: CDR1 SGHNT, CDR2 YYREEE (reference sequence). The CDR3 length is 14 residues. Trimming removed 0 bases from V and 4 bases from J, with 10 bases in between. The CDR3 reads CASSLVGTGETQYF. The DNA of the CDR3 is TGTGCCAGCAGCTTGGTAGGGACTGGAGAGACCCAGTACTTC.

This clone was seen a few times. J is TRBJ2-7 and V is TRBV6-5; 8 nucleotides align to TRBD1. The germline V gene has CDR1 MNHEY and CDR2 SVGAGI. J was trimmed by 5 bases and V by 10 bases; bases with no gene match: 4. This CDR3 is 11 amino acids long. The CDR3 DNA reads as TGTGCCACCGGGACAGGAGACGAGCAGTACTTC. This encodes CATGTGDEQYF.

The J gene is TRBJ2-7, the V gene TRBV27, with 11 bases matching TRBD2. The germline V gene has CDR1 MNHEY and CDR2 SMNVEV (reference sequence). After removal of 7 bases from V and 7 bases from J, the junction contained 3 bases not matched to a gene. This CDR3 spans 12 amino acids. The CDR3 nucleotides read TGTGCCAGCATCGGACTAGCGGGTGAGCAGTACTTC. The encoded protein is CASIGLAGEQYF.